The T cell receptor beta chain described here comes from a study of blood T cell repertoires in COVID-19. Original processing methods: Quantification of nucleated cells was approximated via reference gene primer amplification. Method: immunoSEQ multiplex PCR; TCRdb's copy keeps in-frame clones and lacks some. From that table come the V and J calls and clone size; the DNA was used to work out D and trimming. This sample has roughly 250,000 clones; 75% to 90% occur once, and the top ten carry approximately 9%. CDR1 and CDR2 (germline): SGHVS, FQNEAQ. The length of the CDR3 is 15 residues. The V and J ends lost 1 base and 0 bases, in that order; junction bases with no gene match: 2.

The sequenced sample consisted of peripheral blood. This TCR was sampled from a human donor in a cohort sampled during active COVID-19. This rearrangement joins TRBV7-8 to TRBJ2-7, with 8 bases fitting TRBD1. The CDR3 DNA is TGTGCCAGCAGCTTAGAAACAGGGGGCTCCTACGAGCAGTACTTC. Translated, it gives CASSLETGGSYEQYF.